This is a list of T cell receptor beta chains from one sample in a study of T cell responses to AZD1222 COVID-19 vaccine. Data came from immunoSEQ multiplex PCR; TCRdb stores just in-frame clones and leaves some out. In the table there are roughly 120,000 clones, 70% to 90% of which are singletons. The specimen was peripheral blood, collected 28 days after the second AZD1222 dose. The receptor source for this set is an adult who received the AZD1222 COVID-19 vaccine. Both conserved end residues are part of each CDR3. D genes are given only for firm matches. Size values are once, few and many counts, or a class for expanded clones, and some rows have none.

d_gene	v_gene	abundance	j_gene	CDR3nt	CDR3aa
TRBD1	TRBV18	once	TRBJ1-2	TGTGCCAGCTCACCGGGACAGGCAAACTATGGCTACACCTTC	CASSPGQANYGYTF
TRBD1	TRBV10-1	NA	TRBJ2-5	TGCGCCAGCAGTGAGTCAGGGACAGGGAAAGAGACCCAGTACTTC	CASSESGTGKETQYF
NA	TRBV19	NA	TRBJ2-2	TGTGCCAGTAGTATGTCCTTCGGGGAGCTGTTTTTT	CASSMSFGELFF
NA	TRBV7-2	NA	TRBJ2-7	TGTGCCAGCAGCCCGGGGGGCCCCTACGAGCAGTACTTC	CASSPGGPYEQYF
TRBD1	TRBV19	few	TRBJ1-1	TGTGCCAGTAGCGACAGGGGGGTGAACACTGAAGCTTTCTTT	CASSDRGVNTEAFF
NA	TRBV7-9	NA	TRBJ2-1	TGTGCCAGCAGCTTAGTTAGCGGTGACAATGAGCAGTTCTTC	CASSLVSGDNEQFF
NA	TRBV6-2/TRBV6-3	NA	TRBJ2-5	TGTGCCAGCAGTTACTCTGGGGGGACACTACAAGAGACCCAGTACTTC	CASSYSGGTLQETQYF
NA	TRBV20-1	NA	TRBJ2-5	TGCAGTGCTAGTACCCTAGACTTTGGGGGGAAGACCCAGTACTTC	CSASTLDFGGKTQYF
TRBD2	TRBV7-2	NA	TRBJ2-3	TGTGCCAGCAGCTTAGTGGCCTTTGCGGGGGGCTCAACAGATACGCAGTATTTT	CASSLVAFAGGSTDTQYF
NA	TRBV27	NA	TRBJ1-4	TGTGCCAGCAGTTTAGCAGTCCGAGAAAAACTGTTTTTT	CASSLAVREKLFF
NA	TRBV5-1	NA	TRBJ1-1	TGCGCCAGCAGCTTAGTCACGGGTCAAGCTTTCTTT	CASSLVTGQAFF
NA	TRBV15	once	TRBJ2-1	TGTGCCACTTCCCCGTCAGGGGCCTACGTCAATGAGCAGTTCTTC	CATSPSGAYVNEQFF
NA	TRBV7-7	NA	TRBJ2-3	TGTGCTAGCAGCCCAAGCATCGAGGGGCCCACAGATACGCAGTATTTT	CASSPSIEGPTDTQYF
NA	TRBV3-1/TRBV3-2	NA	TRBJ2-1	TGTGCCAGCAGCCAAGTGTCTCGTCGACTCCCCGCCTACAATGAGCAGTTCTTC	CASSQVSRRLPAYNEQFF
NA	TRBV2	NA	TRBJ1-4	TGTGCCAGCAATGAGAGGGGGGTCACTGAAAAACTGTTTTTT	CASNERGVTEKLFF
NA	TRBV19	NA	TRBJ1-1	TGTGCCAGTAGTAGCGGTGGCAGCATGAACACTGAAGCTTTCTTT	CASSSGGSMNTEAFF
TRBD1	TRBV6-2/TRBV6-3	NA	TRBJ1-5	TGTGCCAGCAGCCCACAGGGGGGAGGTCAGCCCCAGCATTTT	CASSPQGGGQPQHF
NA	TRBV7-3	once	TRBJ2-5	TGTGCCAGCAGCTTAACCATAAAGGAGACCCAGTACTTC	CASSLTIKETQYF
TRBD2	TRBV5-4	once	TRBJ2-5	TGTGCCAGCAGCCCAGGACTAGCGGGAGAGACCCAGTACTTC	CASSPGLAGETQYF
TRBD1	TRBV5-1	NA	TRBJ1-1	TGCGCCAGCAGTTCCGGGACAGGGGGCACTGAAGCTTTCTTT	CASSSGTGGTEAFF
NA	TRBV11-2	once	TRBJ1-2	TGTGCCAGCAGTCGATCCTACAGCCAGTCGCGCTATGGCTACACCTTC	CASSRSYSQSRYGYTF
TRBD1	TRBV6-1	NA	TRBJ1-3	TGTGCCAGCAGTGTGTCAGGGGGCGCCGGTAGAAACACCATATATTTT	CASSVSGGAGRNTIYF
NA	TRBV7-9	NA	TRBJ1-2	TGTGCCAGCAGCCCCCAAGGCCCCTATGGCTACACCTTC	CASSPQGPYGYTF
TRBD1	TRBV5-6	NA	TRBJ1-2	TGTGCCAGCGCCGTCAACAAGGGACAGTACTATGGCTACACCTTC	CASAVNKGQYYGYTF
NA	TRBV3-1/TRBV3-2	NA	TRBJ1-6	TGTGCCAGCAGCCAAGATCAAGGGCCGTGGATCCACTTT	CASSQDQGPWIHF
TRBD2	TRBV6-4	NA	TRBJ2-6	TGTGCCAGCAGTGACCGGGGGGGCGCCGGGGCCAACGTCCTGACTTTC	CASSDRGGAGANVLTF
NA	TRBV19	once	TRBJ1-4	TGTGCCAGTAGTACGTATGGGGAAAAACTGTTTTTT	CASSTYGEKLFF
NA	TRBV2	NA	TRBJ1-5	TGTGCCAGCAGTGAGGGGTCTGGTGGTCAGCCCCAGCATTTT	CASSEGSGGQPQHF
NA	TRBV18	NA	TRBJ1-4	TGTGCCAGCTCATCACGAGAGGGAATTGAAAAACTGTTTTTT	CASSSREGIEKLFF